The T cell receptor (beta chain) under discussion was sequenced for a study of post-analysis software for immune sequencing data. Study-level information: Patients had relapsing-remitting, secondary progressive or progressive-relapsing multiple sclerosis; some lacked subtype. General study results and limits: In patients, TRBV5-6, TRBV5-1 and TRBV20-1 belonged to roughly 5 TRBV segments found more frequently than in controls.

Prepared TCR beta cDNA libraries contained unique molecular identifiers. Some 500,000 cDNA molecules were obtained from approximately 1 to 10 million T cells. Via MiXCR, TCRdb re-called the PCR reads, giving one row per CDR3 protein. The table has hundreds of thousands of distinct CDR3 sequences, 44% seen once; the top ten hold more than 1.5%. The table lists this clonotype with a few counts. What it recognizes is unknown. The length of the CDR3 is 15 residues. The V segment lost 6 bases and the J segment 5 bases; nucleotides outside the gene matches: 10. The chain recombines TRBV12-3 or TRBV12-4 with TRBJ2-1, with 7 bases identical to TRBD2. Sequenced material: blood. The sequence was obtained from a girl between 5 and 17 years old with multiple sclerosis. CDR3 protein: CASSPGLRINNEQFF. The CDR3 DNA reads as TGTGCCAGCAGCCCGGGACTAAGGATTAACAATGAGCAGTTCTTC.